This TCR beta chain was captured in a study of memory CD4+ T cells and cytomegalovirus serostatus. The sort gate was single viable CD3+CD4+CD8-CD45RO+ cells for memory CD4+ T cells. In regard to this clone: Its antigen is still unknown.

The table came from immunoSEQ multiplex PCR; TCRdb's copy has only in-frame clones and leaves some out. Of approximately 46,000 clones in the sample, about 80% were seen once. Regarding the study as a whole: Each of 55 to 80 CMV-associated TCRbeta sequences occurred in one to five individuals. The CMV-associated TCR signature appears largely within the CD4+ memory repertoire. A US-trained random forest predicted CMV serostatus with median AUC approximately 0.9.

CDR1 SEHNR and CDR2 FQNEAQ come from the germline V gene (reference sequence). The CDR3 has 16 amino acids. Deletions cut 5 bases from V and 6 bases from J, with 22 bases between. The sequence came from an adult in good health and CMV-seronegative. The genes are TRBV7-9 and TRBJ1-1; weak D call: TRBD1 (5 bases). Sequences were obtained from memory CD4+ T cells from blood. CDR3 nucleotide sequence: TGTGCCAGCAGCCCGCCCCCGGCAGGGAGGGCCCCTGAAGCTTTCTTT. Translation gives CASSPPPAGRAPEAFF.